This T cell receptor beta chain was sequenced during a study of identifying expanded T cells in peripheral blood. The CDR3 runs 13 residues. V lost 5 bases to trimming and J lost 5 bases; unmatched junction nucleotides: 5. The germline CDR1 and CDR2 sequences are MNHEY and SVGAGI. Repertoires were generated with immunoSEQ multiplex PCR, while TCRdb's copy carries only in-frame clones and drops some. Here the sample spans some 95,000 clones, about 90% being singletons. Details on this clone: This specimen includes other DNA sequences encoding the same CDR3.

Sequenced: blood. The chain employs TRBV6-5 and TRBJ1-2, with 7 bases fitting TRBD1. The TCR originated in a person between 18 and 70 years old in good health. In nucleotides, the CDR3 is TGTGCCAGCAGTCGAGGGACAGAGTATGGCTACACCTTC. Translating it yields CASSRGTEYGYTF.